The 2 T cell receptor beta chains below were found in one sample sequenced in a study of T cell repertoires in cytomegalovirus infection. TCRdb reprocessed the reads with MiXCR, giving one entry per CDR3 protein. The sample records approximately 550,000 distinct CDR3 sequences, approximately 15% being singletons. Material: CD8+ T cells from PBMCs. These receptor sequences come from a human donor in good health (CMV status not recorded). Some clones in this sample may be carry-over from other donors' samples.

This clonotype showed up many times. This chain uses TRBV7-6 with TRBJ1-4; possible D gene TRBD1, 5 bases. Germline V gene lookup returns CDR1 SGHVS and CDR2 FNYEAQ. V lost 1 base to trimming and J lost 6 bases, with 9 bases between them. CDR3 size: 14 residues. DNA for the CDR3: TGTGCCAGCAGCTTAGGGTGGGGCGATGAAAAACTGTTTTTT. Its translation: CASSLGWGDEKLFF.

The CDR3 nucleotides read TGTGCCAGTAGTATAGGACTATTCGACGAGCAGTACTTC. Encoded protein: CASSIGLFDEQYF. The chain uses TRBV19 and TRBJ2-7, with D possibly matching TRBD2 (5 bases). The germline gives CDR1 LNHDA, CDR2 SQIVND (reference sequence). V was shortened by 1 base and J by 5 bases, with 9 bases between the two germline ends. CDR3 length: 13 residues.